This TCR beta chain was recovered during a study of OX40 agonist ivuxolimab in advanced cancers. Overall study context: Patients enrolled in dose escalation were diagnosed with hepatocellular carcinoma, melanoma, renal cell or head and neck cancer. The group had a mean age of about 65 years, ranged from roughly 20 to 80, and was 80% to 85% male. Study observations and caveats: Individuals who were partial responders at 0.1-3.0 mg/kg had clonal expansion that ranked among the lowest.

Worth noting for this clone: Its matching antigen is unknown.

The germline V and J ends were trimmed by 3 bases and 4 bases, with 16 bases remaining between them. CDR3 length equals 15 residues. Germline V gives CDR1 ENHRY, CDR2 SYGVKD. Sequenced by immunoSEQ multiplex PCR; TCRdb stores in-frame clones only, minus some. The repertoire holds tens of thousands of clones, approximately 86% seen once, with 1% to 1.5% in the top ten. This clonotype originated in an adult with an advanced solid tumor such as melanoma, head and neck, liver or kidney cancer. This chain links TRBV10-3 with TRBJ2-7; the D gene is possibly TRBD1 (5 bases). Material: CD4+ or CD8+ T cells sorted from blood, obtained in a trial of the OX40 agonist ivuxolimab. The DNA of the CDR3 is TGTGCCATCAGTGAAGGGGCCGCCTCCGCATACGAGCAGTACTTC. Encoded protein: CAISEGAASAYEQYF.